This passage covers 4 T cell receptor beta chains from one sample sequenced in a study of blood T cell repertoires in COVID-19. The data were produced by immunoSEQ multiplex PCR, yet TCRdb's version contains in-frame clones alone and is incomplete. The sample carries nearly 45,000 clones, around four fifths recorded once. Sequencing was done on a sample of peripheral blood. The origin of the receptors is a human donor in a cohort sampled during active COVID-19.

This sequence joins TRBV5-1 and TRBJ2-3; 8 bases agree with TRBD1. This CDR3 comprises 14 residues. V lost 3 bases and J lost 4; bases outside the gene matches: 4. Per the germline V gene, CDR1 is SGHRS and CDR2 is YFSETQ. CDR3 nucleotide sequence: TGCGCCAGCAGCTCGACAGGGGTCCCAGATACGCAGTATTTT. Translation: CASSSTGVPDTQYF.

The chain is built from TRBV11-2 and TRBJ2-3, with TRBD1 matching over 9 bases. From germline, CDR1 is SGHAT and CDR2 FQNNGV. The CDR3 runs to 16 residues. With 5 bases clipped from V and 0 bases from J, the junction kept 6 bases outside the gene matches. The CDR3 reads CASSLGQGHSTDTQYF. The CDR3 DNA reads as TGTGCCAGCAGCCTGGGACAGGGACATAGCACAGATACGCAGTATTTT.

V and J are TRBV7-2 and TRBJ2-3, with D possibly being TRBD2 (6 bases). Between the trimmed V and J ends, which lost 4 bases and 4 bases, there was a span of 15 bases. The CDR3 covers 15 residues. Germline CDR1 SGHTA, CDR2 FQGNSA. The DNA of the CDR3 is TGTGCCAGCAGCTCCCAGCTCGGCGGGGCAGATACGCAGTATTTT. Translated: CASSSQLGGADTQYF.

The rearrangement links TRBV5-1 to TRBJ2-3, with TRBD2 matching 10 bases. Trimming took 0 bases from V and 4 from J; bases not matched to a gene: 2. Per the germline V gene, CDR1 is SGHRS and CDR2 is YFSETQ. There are 15 residues in the CDR3. In DNA form, the CDR3 reads TGCGCCAGCAGCTTGGCTAGCGGGGGCCCAGATACGCAGTATTTT. Translated: CASSLASGGPDTQYF.